The 20 T cell receptor beta chains listed next were all sequenced from one sample in a study of CD8 T cells in ankylosing spondylitis. Their target antigens are unknown. TCRdb re-analysed the 5' RACE reads in MiXCR, keeping a single row per CDR3 protein. The sample contains about 440,000 distinct CDR3 sequences, more than 15% of which appear only once. Study results and caveats: Several highly homologous variants made up a TCR beta motif that seemed to typify ankylosing spondylitis blood.

Sequencing input: blood, either unsorted or a sorted T cell fraction (not recorded which). The receptors here all came from a male donor with ankylosing spondylitis.

The V call is TRBV7-9, the J call TRBJ1-1, with 9 bases matching TRBD1. This CDR3 contains 15 residues. V was clipped by 4 bases and J by 3 bases; unmatched bases: 6. Germline CDR1 is SEHNR and CDR2 is FQNEAQ (reference sequence). CDR3 loop: CASSSGQGYDTEAFF. CDR3 coding DNA: TGTGCCAGCAGCTCGGGACAGGGTTATGACACTGAAGCTTTCTTT.

The genes are TRBV5-1 and TRBJ2-1; 12 positions match TRBD2. The CDR3 totals 15 residues. Germline V gives CDR1 SGHRS, CDR2 YFSETQ. Unmatched junction bases numbered 5, after V lost 3 bases and J lost 7 bases. In DNA form, the CDR3 reads TGCGCCAGCAGCTCGACTAGCGGGAGTTGGAATGAGCAGTTCTTC. Its protein is CASSSTSGSWNEQFF.

This clonotype was detected ten times or more. The chain is built from TRBV28 and TRBJ2-4; D gene ambiguous. V was trimmed by 8 bases and J by 6 bases, leaving 11 bases between them. CDR1 is MDHEN and CDR2 is SYDVKM in the germline V gene. CDR3 length equals 12 residues. CDR3 in DNA: TGTGCCAGCGCCGATCCGGGAAACATTCAGTACTTC. Its translation is CASADPGNIQYF.

The CDR3 is CASSLSPGLNYGYTF. CDR3 nucleotides: TGTGCCAGCAGCTTGTCTCCGGGCCTTAACTATGGCTACACCTTC. The chain combines TRBV5-5 with TRBJ1-2; D is ambiguous. This CDR3 has 15 amino acids. V lost 1 base and J lost 1, with 11 bases in between. The germline CDR1 and CDR2 sequences are SGHKS and YYEKEE (reference sequence).

The chain carries TRBV28 and TRBJ2-3, with D possibly TRBD1 on 5 matching bases. The CDR3 has 13 amino acids. The germline V gene encodes CDR1 MDHEN and CDR2 SYDVKM. Trimming shortened V by 2 bases and J by 10 bases, and 13 bases separated the two germline ends. The DNA for the CDR3 is TGTGCCAGCAGTTTACCGGACATAACGGCGCAGTATTTT. Amino acid sequence: CASSLPDITAQYF.

V and J are TRBV28 and TRBJ1-1, with a tentative D call TRBD1 (5 bases). V lost 3 bases to trimming and J lost 0 bases, with 11 bases between them. CDR3 length: 15 residues. The germline V gene has CDR1 MDHEN and CDR2 SYDVKM. The CDR3 sequence: CASSFVGALNTEAFF. DNA for the CDR3: TGTGCCAGCAGTTTTGTAGGGGCGCTGAACACTGAAGCTTTCTTT.

This clonotype was detected only a few times. The chain combines TRBV5-5 with TRBJ2-4; D might be TRBD1 (6 bases). The CDR3 contains 14 residues. V lost 7 bases, J lost 5 bases, and 16 bases lay in between. CDR1 SGHKS and CDR2 YYEKEE come from the germline V gene (reference sequence). DNA for the CDR3: TGTGCCAGCGGTCAGGGGAAGGGTCAAAACATTCAGTACTTC. This translates into CASGQGKGQNIQYF.

The chain uses TRBV20-1 and TRBJ1-1; 7 bases match TRBD1. J lost 6 bases, V lost 3 bases, and 4 bases had no gene match. Per germline, CDR1 DFQATT and CDR2 SNEGSKA (reference sequence). The CDR3 is 12 amino acids. The CDR3 loop reads CSASAGTAEAFF. The CDR3 DNA reads as TGCAGTGCTAGTGCCGGGACAGCTGAAGCTTTCTTT.

The chain recombines TRBV6-1 with TRBJ1-6; D gene unclear. Germline V gene sequence: CDR1 MNHNS, CDR2 SASEGT. V gave up 8 bases and J gave up 10 bases, with 15 bases separating them. This CDR3 contains 13 residues. In DNA, the CDR3 is TGTGCCAGCGCCGTTTGGAGGTCCTCACCCCTCCACTTT. The encoded protein is CASAVWRSSPLHF.

This clonotype was picked up a small number of times. The chain employs TRBV6-5 and TRBJ2-2; perhaps D is TRBD1 or TRBD2 (5 bases each). The V gene's germline CDR1 is MNHEY and CDR2 SVGAGI. V lost 0 bases and J lost 5, with 10 bases in between. This CDR3 has 15 amino acids. CDR3 amino acids: CASSYSRGGTGELFF. DNA of the CDR3: TGTGCCAGCAGTTACTCGAGGGGCGGAACCGGGGAGCTGTTTTTT.

The chain links TRBV3-1 to TRBJ1-1; 10 bases match TRBD1. Trimming at V came to 4 bases and at J to 3 bases, leaving 8 bases not matched to a gene. Looked up from germline, CDR1 is LGHDT and CDR2 is YNNKEL (reference sequence). The length of the CDR3 is 16 residues. As DNA, the CDR3 is TGTGCCAGCAGCCCCAGGGACAGGGGTAGGGACACTGAAGCTTTCTTT. It specifies CASSPRDRGRDTEAFF. Full variable domain (outside the CDR3, taken from reference TRBV3-1 and TRBJ1-1): DTAVSQTPKYLVTQMGNDKSIKCEQNLGHDTMYWYKQDSKKFLKIMFSYNNKELIINETVPNRFSPKSPDKAHLNLHINSLELGDSAVYFCASSPRDRGRDTEAFFGQGTRLTVV.

This clonotype was seen only a few times. J is TRBJ1-2 and V is TRBV20-1, with unresolved D. This CDR3 contains 10 residues. V lost 8 bases and J 6 bases, leaving 10 bases between the germline ends. Germline values: CDR1 DFQATT, CDR2 SNEGSKA (reference sequence). This chain's CDR3 is CSLRHDGYTF. The CDR3 DNA reads as TGCAGTCTCCGGCACGATGGCTACACCTTC.

This clonotype has a handful of counts. The chain carries TRBV10-3 and TRBJ1-5; D ambiguous. Trimming stripped 0 bases from V and 4 bases from J, with 7 bases between. Germline CDR1 reads ENHRY; CDR2 reads SYGVKD. There are 14 residues in the CDR3. The CDR3 DNA follows: TGTGCCATCAGTGAGTCGACACGGAATCAGCCCCAGCATTTT. Its translation is CAISESTRNQPQHF.

This clonotype was seen ten or more times. The J gene is TRBJ2-5, the V gene TRBV5-1; maybe TRBD1 (6 bases). V lost 5 bases and J lost 1, with 15 bases in between. The germline gives CDR1 SGHRS, CDR2 YFSETQ. CDR3 size: 15 residues. The chain's CDR3 is CASSSPWGPQETQYF. The CDR3 bases are TGCGCCAGCAGTTCCCCTTGGGGGCCCCAAGAGACCCAGTACTTC.

This clonotype was picked up many times. This rearrangement joins TRBV12-3 or TRBV12-4 to TRBJ1-5; TRBD1 might be the D (6 bases). Trimming took off 6 bases at V and 5 bases at J, with 14 bases between the two ends. The CDR3 spans 14 residues. The CDR3 reads CASSPGTTYQPQHF. DNA of the CDR3: TGTGCCAGCAGCCCCGGGACAACTTATCAGCCCCAGCATTTT.

This chain uses TRBV30 with TRBJ1-1; D is possibly TRBD1 (5 bases). CDR1 is GTSNPN and CDR2 is SVGIG in the germline V gene (reference sequence). This CDR3 is built from 14 residues. Trimming shortened V by 2 bases and J by 3 bases, and 13 bases separated the two germline ends. The CDR3 is CAWSSREPYTEAFF. The CDR3 region has the DNA TGTGCCTGGAGTAGCAGGGAGCCCTACACTGAAGCTTTCTTT.

This rearrangement joins TRBV12-3 or TRBV12-4 to TRBJ2-1, with 11 nucleotides matching TRBD2. V dropped 6 bases and J dropped 4; count of bases not matched to a gene: 14. The CDR3 is 18 residues long. As DNA, the CDR3 is TGTGCCAGCAGGCGCCTGACTAGCGGGACAGCCGGTTACAATGAGCAGTTCTTC. Translated, it gives CASRRLTSGTAGYNEQFF.

V and J are TRBV5-5 and TRBJ2-5; TRBD1 might be the D (6 bases). Germline assignment: CDR1 SGHKS and CDR2 YYEKEE (reference sequence). CDR3 size: 14 residues. Trimming took off 2 bases at V and 3 bases at J, with 11 bases between the two ends. CDR3 DNA: TGTGCCAGCAGCTTCGGTGGACAGAAAGAGACCCAGTACTTC. As protein: CASSFGGQKETQYF.

This clonotype was counted ten times or more. The chain recombines TRBV20-1 with TRBJ2-2; tentative D call: TRBD1 (6 bases). This CDR3 is 14 amino acids long. V was shortened by 6 bases and J by 1 base, with 12 bases between the two germline ends. Germline CDR1 reads DFQATT; CDR2 reads SNEGSKA (reference sequence). The chain's CDR3 is CSASGTLNTGELFF. CDR3 DNA sequence: TGCAGTGCGTCCGGGACACTGAACACCGGGGAGCTGTTTTTT.

This clonotype was observed a few times. CDR3 coding DNA: TGTGCCAGCAGCGGGGACGGAGCTCATAATGAAAAACTGTTTTTT. Amino acids: CASSGDGAHNEKLFF. The chain has TRBV11-1 and TRBJ1-4, with a possible D match to TRBD1 (5 bases). The CDR3 runs 15 residues. Germline lookup yields CDR1 SGHAT and CDR2 FQDESV (reference sequence). The V end lost 5 bases, the J end lost 4 bases, and 14 bases lay between the germline ends.